These 20 T cell receptor beta chains came from one sample sequenced in a study of regulatory T cells in long-lasting Graves disease. Time point here: persistent/refractory GD, antithyroid drugs over 5 years with positive TRAb. RNA isolated from PBMCs was used to make the TCR library. Both iRepertoire HTBI primers and Arm-PCR of CDR3 regions were used to build the TCR beta libraries. One entry per CDR3 protein, called by TCRdb with MiXCR from the multiplex PCR reads. The sample lists 300,000 to 350,000 distinct CDR3 sequences, 15% to 20% occurring once. The sequencing here drew on peripheral blood mononuclear cells (PBMCs), taken when the disease was refractory, from a patient treated with antithyroid drugs. These receptors were collected from a female donor with Graves disease.

This clonotype has a handful of counts. The chain combines TRBV12-3 or TRBV12-4 with TRBJ1-4; D remains unclear. This CDR3 is 12 amino acids long. V was trimmed by 4 bases and J by 8 bases, leaving 8 bases between them. The chain's CDR3 is CASSWTWEKLFF. The CDR3, as DNA: TGTGCCAGCAGTTGGACTTGGGAAAAACTGTTTTTT.

The chain joins TRBV10-3 to TRBJ1-2; D possibly corresponds to TRBD1 (6 bases). Trimming pared 4 bases from V and 3 bases from J, leaving 12 bases between. CDR1 and CDR2 (germline): ENHRY, SYGVKD. The CDR3 has 14 amino acids. The CDR3 DNA follows: TGTGCCATCAGTGGGCCCAACAGGGACTATGGCTACACCTTC. Its translation: CAISGPNRDYGYTF.

The chain carries TRBV7-9 and TRBJ1-1; 8 bases fit TRBD1. CDR1 and CDR2 (germline): SEHNR, FQNEAQ (reference sequence). The junction had 9 bases not matched to a gene; V was cut back by 8 bases and J by 1 base. The CDR3 length is 15 residues. CDR3 sequence (DNA): TGTGCCAGCGGAGACAGGGGAAGAGGGAACACTGAAGCTTTCTTT. Protein sequence: CASGDRGRGNTEAFF.

In this sample, this clonotype turned up many times. This chain links TRBV30 with TRBJ1-2; 8 bases match TRBD1. The length of the CDR3 is 14 residues. V lost 2 bases to trimming and J lost 4 bases; unmatched junction nucleotides: 6. Germline-derived CDR1 and CDR2 are GTSNPN and SVGIG (reference sequence). The CDR3 nucleotides read TGTGCCTGGAGTAGGCAGGGGGCCGGCTATGGCTACACCTTC. Encoded protein: CAWSRQGAGYGYTF.

This clonotype was seen many times. This rearrangement joins TRBV10-2 to TRBJ2-7; TRBD1 matches at 9 bases. This CDR3 spans 14 amino acids. CDR1 is WSHSY and CDR2 is SAAADI in the germline V gene. The trim removed 5 bases at V and 4 bases at J, leaving 6 bases unmatched. CDR3 sequence (DNA): TGCGCCAGCAGTCGGGACAGGGCAAGATACGAGCAGTACTTC. Translated, it gives CASSRDRARYEQYF.

This clonotype was seen only a few times. V usage is TRBV5-8 and J usage is TRBJ1-6, with D unresolved. This CDR3 spans 13 amino acids. The germline V gene has CDR1 SGHTS and CDR2 YDEGEE. V was clipped by 6 bases and J by 7 bases, with 11 bases between them. The CDR3 is CASIETGNSPLHF. The CDR3 DNA reads as TGTGCCAGCATCGAAACTGGAAATTCACCCCTCCACTTT. The full variable domain, completed using reference TRBV5-8 and TRBJ1-6, is EAGVTQSPTHLIKTRGQQATLRCSPISGHTSVYWYQQALGLGLQFLLWYDEGEERNRGNFPPRFSGRQFPNYSSELNVNALELEDSALYLCASIETGNSPLHFGNGTRLTVT.

This clonotype was recorded many times. The chain couples TRBV29-1 to TRBJ2-7; D is unclear. Trimming pared 6 bases from V and 3 bases from J, leaving 9 bases between. The length of the CDR3 is 11 residues. Germline CDR1 SQVTM, CDR2 ANQGSEA. Written as DNA, the CDR3 is TGCAGCGTCGCCGAAAGCTACGAGCAGTACTTC. As protein: CSVAESYEQYF.

V gene TRBV19 combines with J gene TRBJ1-1; D is undetermined. There are 12 residues in the CDR3. V gave up 0 bases and J gave up 5 bases, with 4 bases separating them. Germline CDR1 reads LNHDA; CDR2 reads SQIVND (reference sequence). The CDR3 nucleotides read TGTGCCAGTAGTATAGAGGGAACTGAAGCTTTCTTT. It translates to CASSIEGTEAFF.

This clonotype has ten or more counts. The V call is TRBV6-1, the J call TRBJ2-7; 12 bases match TRBD1. CDR3 size: 15 residues. The junction had 10 bases not matched to a gene; V was cut back by 6 bases and J by 7 bases. CDR1 MNHNS and CDR2 SASEGT come from the germline V gene. CDR3 in DNA: TGTGCCAGCAGCCAACCGGGACAGGGGGCCCGGGAGCAGTACTTC. Its protein is CASSQPGQGAREQYF.

This clonotype was detected ten times or more. DNA of the CDR3: TGTGCCAGCAGTTACTACAGGGGAGGCGAGCAGTACTTC. This translates into CASSYYRGGEQYF. The V and J genes are TRBV6-5 and TRBJ2-7, with a tentative D call TRBD1 (7 bases). V lost 1 base and J 6 bases, leaving 10 bases between the germline ends. The germline V gene has CDR1 MNHEY and CDR2 SVGAGI. The CDR3 is 13 residues long.

This clonotype was detected ten times or more. The J gene is TRBJ1-1, the V gene TRBV2; D unclear. The CDR3 is made up of 13 amino acids. Trimming left V 4 bases short and J 3 bases short, with 9 bases between. Germline V gene sequence: CDR1 SNHLY, CDR2 FYNNEI. The CDR3 DNA reads TGTGCCAGCAGTGGCCCGGGTGACACTGAAGCTTTCTTT. Protein sequence: CASSGPGDTEAFF.

J is TRBJ2-4 and V is TRBV27; 7 nucleotides agree with TRBD2. The CDR3 runs to 14 residues. V gave up 0 bases and J gave up 6 bases; unmatched junction bases: 2. Germline V gene sequence: CDR1 MNHEY, CDR2 SMNVEV (reference sequence). CDR3 region: CASSLSSGGNIQYF. The DNA for the CDR3 is TGTGCCAGCAGTTTATCGTCGGGGGGAAACATTCAGTACTTC.

This clonotype has a single count. The chain employs TRBV12-3 or TRBV12-4 and TRBJ2-5; tentative D call: TRBD1 (8 bases). This CDR3 spans 17 amino acids. Between the trimmed V and J ends, which lost 6 bases and 5 bases, there was a span of 25 bases. The CDR3 DNA reads as TGTGCCAGCAGCTTGGGAGGGACAGGAAGGCCGCGGGAGACCCAGTACTTC. Protein: CASSLGGTGRPRETQYF.

This clonotype has at least ten counts. The chain has TRBV7-2 and TRBJ1-1; D gene ambiguous. This CDR3 has 14 amino acids. Trimming pared 4 bases from V and 6 bases from J, leaving 15 bases between. Germline V lookup: CDR1 SGHTA, CDR2 FQGNSA. CDR3 bases: TGTGCCAGCAGCTCCCCCCGTTGGGTCGCTGAAGCTTTCTTT. Its translation is CASSSPRWVAEAFF.

This clonotype was counted ten times or more. The J gene is TRBJ2-5, the V gene TRBV7-8, with TRBD2 matching 10 bases. J gave up 0 bases and V 1 base, and 8 bases lay outside the gene matches. There are 18 residues in the CDR3. CDR1 is SGHVS, CDR2 FQNEAQ, per germline. The CDR3 DNA sequence: TGTGCCAGCAGCTTAGGGTTGAGTAGCGGGGGGTACCAAGAGACCCAGTACTTC. It translates to CASSLGLSSGGYQETQYF.

V and J are TRBV2 and TRBJ2-1; weak D call: TRBD2 (6 bases). V dropped 6 bases and J dropped 6 bases, with 15 bases sitting between them. This CDR3 is built from 14 residues. CDR1 is SNHLY, CDR2 FYNNEI, per germline. CDR3 region: CASSTTGTFNEQFF. Written as DNA, the CDR3 is TGTGCCAGCAGCACTACCGGGACTTTCAATGAGCAGTTCTTC.

This clonotype was seen a handful of times. The rearrangement links TRBV5-1 to TRBJ2-5; TRBD1 is a possible D gene (6 bases). Deletions cut 3 bases from V and 2 bases from J, with 14 bases between. In germline, CDR1 is SGHRS, CDR2 YFSETQ. CDR3 size: 15 residues. DNA for the CDR3: TGCGCCAGCAGCTCTTCCGGGACACCTCAAGAGACCCAGTACTTC. This sequence encodes CASSSSGTPQETQYF. The complete variable domain, with remaining parts taken from reference TRBV5-1 and TRBJ2-5, reads KAGVTQTPRYLIKTRGQQVTLSCSPISGHRSVSWYQQTPGQGLQFLFEYFSETQRNKGNFPGRFSGRQFSNSRSEMNVSTLELGDSALYLCASSSSGTPQETQYFGPGTRLLVL.

The chain employs TRBV20-1 and TRBJ1-2; TRBD1 aligns across 8 bases. Germline CDR1 is DFQATT and CDR2 is SNEGSKA (reference sequence). The CDR3 runs 14 residues. Germline trimming cut 3 bases from V and 4 bases from J; bases unmatched to any gene: 7. DNA for the CDR3: TGCAGTGCTAGGTCCCCGGGACAGGCCTATGGCTACACCTTC. Translation: CSARSPGQAYGYTF.

Many counts were recorded for this clonotype. This chain uses TRBV27 with TRBJ1-2; D not resolved. The CDR3 has 13 residues. Per the germline V gene, CDR1 is MNHEY and CDR2 is SMNVEV (reference sequence). Trimming removed 6 bases at V and 8 bases at J, with 16 bases between. CDR3 sequence: CASRPSGTGGYTF. The CDR3 DNA follows: TGTGCCAGCAGACCTTCGGGAACGGGAGGCTACACCTTC.

This clonotype was recorded a few times. The chain couples TRBV27 to TRBJ1-5; 10 nucleotides agree with TRBD1. The CDR3 extends over 20 amino acids. J lost 5 bases, V lost 8 bases, and 24 bases had no gene match. Germline loops: CDR1 MNHEY, CDR2 SMNVEV (reference sequence). The CDR3 protein is CASGSLKTLRDRGEDQPQHF. DNA of the CDR3: TGTGCCAGCGGTTCCCTAAAAACGCTTCGGGACAGGGGCGAGGATCAGCCCCAGCATTTT.